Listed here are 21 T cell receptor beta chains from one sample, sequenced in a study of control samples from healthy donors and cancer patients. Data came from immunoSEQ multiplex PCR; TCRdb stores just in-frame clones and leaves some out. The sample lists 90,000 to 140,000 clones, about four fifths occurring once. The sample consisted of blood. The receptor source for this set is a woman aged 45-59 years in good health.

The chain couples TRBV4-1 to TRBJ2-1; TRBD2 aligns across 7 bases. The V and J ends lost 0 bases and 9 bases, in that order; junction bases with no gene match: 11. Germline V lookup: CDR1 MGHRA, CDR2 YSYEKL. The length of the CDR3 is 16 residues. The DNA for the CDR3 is TGCGCCAGCAGCCAAGAGCTGGCGGGGGAATATTCTGAGCAGTTCTTC. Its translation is CASSQELAGEYSEQFF.

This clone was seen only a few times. The CDR3 sequence: CASSTGSTYEQYF. The CDR3 nucleotides are TGTGCCAGCAGCACAGGGAGCACCTACGAGCAGTACTTC. This sequence joins TRBV28 and TRBJ2-7; D may be TRBD1 (6 bases). V dropped 6 bases and J dropped 2 bases, with 11 bases sitting between them. Per the germline V gene, CDR1 is MDHEN and CDR2 is SYDVKM. The CDR3 runs to 13 residues. Together with reference TRBV28 and TRBJ2-7, the CDR3 gives the full variable domain: DVKVTQSSRYLVKRTGEKVFLECVQDMDHENMFWYRQDPGLGLRLIYFSYDVKMKEKGDIPEGYSVSREKKERFSLILESASTNQTSMYLCASSTGSTYEQYFGPGTRLTVT.

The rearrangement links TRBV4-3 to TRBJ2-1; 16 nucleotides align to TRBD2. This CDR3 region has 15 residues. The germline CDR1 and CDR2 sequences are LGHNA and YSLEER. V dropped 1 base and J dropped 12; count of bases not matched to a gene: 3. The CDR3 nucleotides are TGCGCCAGCAGCCAAGCCGGGACTAGCGGGGGGGCGCAGTTCTTC. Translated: CASSQAGTSGGAQFF.

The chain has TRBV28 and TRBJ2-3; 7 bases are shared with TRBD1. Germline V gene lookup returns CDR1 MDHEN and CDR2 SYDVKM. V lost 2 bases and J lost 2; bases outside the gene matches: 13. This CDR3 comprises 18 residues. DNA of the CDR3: TGTGCCAGCAGTTTACCCTTGACAGGGATTGGAAACACAGATACGCAGTATTTT. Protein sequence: CASSLPLTGIGNTDTQYF. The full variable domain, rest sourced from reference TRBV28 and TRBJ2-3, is DVKVTQSSRYLVKRTGEKVFLECVQDMDHENMFWYRQDPGLGLRLIYFSYDVKMKEKGDIPEGYSVSREKKERFSLILESASTNQTSMYLCASSLPLTGIGNTDTQYFGPGTRLTVL.

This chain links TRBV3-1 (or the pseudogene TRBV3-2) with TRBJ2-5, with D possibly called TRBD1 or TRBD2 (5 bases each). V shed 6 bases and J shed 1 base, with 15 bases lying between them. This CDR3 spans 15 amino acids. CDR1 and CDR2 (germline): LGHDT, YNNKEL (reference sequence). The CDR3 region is CASRNRDARQETQYF. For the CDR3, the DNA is TGTGCCAGCAGAAACCGGGACGCCCGCCAAGAGACCCAGTACTTC.

The CDR3 DNA sequence: TGTGCCAGCAGGGCAGGGTTAAGTGGCAATCAGCCCCAGCATTTT. Its protein is CASRAGLSGNQPQHF. This chain joins TRBV2 and TRBJ1-5; D perhaps matches TRBD1 (5 bases). Trimming removed 6 bases at V and 2 bases at J, with 14 bases between. The CDR3 length is 15 residues. Germline CDR1 reads SNHLY; CDR2 reads FYNNEI.

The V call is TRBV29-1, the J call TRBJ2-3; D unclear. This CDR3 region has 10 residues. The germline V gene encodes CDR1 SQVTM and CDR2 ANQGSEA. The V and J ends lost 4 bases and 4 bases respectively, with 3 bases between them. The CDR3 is CSVGPDTQYF. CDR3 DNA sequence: TGCAGCGTTGGCCCAGATACGCAGTATTTT.

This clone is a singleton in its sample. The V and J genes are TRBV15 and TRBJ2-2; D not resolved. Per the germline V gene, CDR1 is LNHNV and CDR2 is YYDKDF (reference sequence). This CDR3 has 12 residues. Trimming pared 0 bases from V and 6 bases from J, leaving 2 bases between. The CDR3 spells CATSRDSGELFF. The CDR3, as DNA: TGTGCCACCAGCAGAGATTCCGGGGAGCTGTTTTTT.

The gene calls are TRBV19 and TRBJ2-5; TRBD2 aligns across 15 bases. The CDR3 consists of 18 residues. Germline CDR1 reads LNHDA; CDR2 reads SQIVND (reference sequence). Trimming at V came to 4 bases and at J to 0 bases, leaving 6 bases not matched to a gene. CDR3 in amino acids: CASSRTSGRAVYQETQYF. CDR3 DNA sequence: TGTGCCAGTAGTAGGACTAGCGGGAGGGCCGTATACCAAGAGACCCAGTACTTC.

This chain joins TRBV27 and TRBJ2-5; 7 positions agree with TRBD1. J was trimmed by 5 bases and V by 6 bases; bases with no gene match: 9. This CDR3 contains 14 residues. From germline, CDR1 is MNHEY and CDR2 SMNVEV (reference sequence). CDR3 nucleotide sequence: TGTGCCAGCAGAGTAGCAGGGGGTGGGGAGACCCAGTACTTC. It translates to CASRVAGGGETQYF.

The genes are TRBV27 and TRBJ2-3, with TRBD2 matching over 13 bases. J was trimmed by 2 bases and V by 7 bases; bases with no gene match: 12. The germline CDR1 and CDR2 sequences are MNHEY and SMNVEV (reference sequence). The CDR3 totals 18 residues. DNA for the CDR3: TGTGCCAGCAAAAGGGCACTAGCGGGAGGGCCCAACACAGATACGCAGTATTTT. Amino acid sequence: CASKRALAGGPNTDTQYF.

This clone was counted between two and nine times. CDR3 sequence (DNA): TGTGCCACCAAGGAGCTGGGCGCTGAGCAGTTCTTC. It yields the protein CATKELGAEQFF. The chain combines TRBV11-2 with TRBJ2-1; D is unresolved. Trimming stripped 10 bases from V and 9 bases from J, with 16 bases between. The CDR3 is 12 residues long. Looked up from germline, CDR1 is SGHAT and CDR2 is FQNNGV.

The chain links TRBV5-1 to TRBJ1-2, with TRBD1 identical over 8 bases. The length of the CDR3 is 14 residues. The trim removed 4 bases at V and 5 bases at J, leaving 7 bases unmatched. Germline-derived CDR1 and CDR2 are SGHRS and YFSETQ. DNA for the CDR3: TGCGCCAGCAGCCCCCGGGACAGGAGATATGGCTACACCTTC. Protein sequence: CASSPRDRRYGYTF.

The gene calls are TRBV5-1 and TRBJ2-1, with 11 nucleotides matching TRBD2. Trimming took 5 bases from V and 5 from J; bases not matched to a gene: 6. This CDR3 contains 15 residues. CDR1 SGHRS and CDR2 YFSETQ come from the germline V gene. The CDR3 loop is CASSTGTSGHNEQFF. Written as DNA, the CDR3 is TGCGCCAGCAGTACTGGGACTAGCGGACACAATGAGCAGTTCTTC.

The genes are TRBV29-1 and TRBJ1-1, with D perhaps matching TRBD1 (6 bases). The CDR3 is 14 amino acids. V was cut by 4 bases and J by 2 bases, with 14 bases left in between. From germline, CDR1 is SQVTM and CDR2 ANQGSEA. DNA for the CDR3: TGCAGCGTTGGCTTACAGGGCCTAAACACTGAAGCTTTCTTT. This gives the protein CSVGLQGLNTEAFF.

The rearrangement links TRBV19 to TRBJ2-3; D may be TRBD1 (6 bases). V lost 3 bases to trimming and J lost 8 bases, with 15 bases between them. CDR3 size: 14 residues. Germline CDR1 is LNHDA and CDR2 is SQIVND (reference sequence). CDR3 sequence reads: CASSMGAAQSTQYF. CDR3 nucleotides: TGTGCCAGTAGTATGGGGGCAGCCCAGAGTACGCAGTATTTT.

CDR3 amino acids: CASSLGTGLRDNEQFF. Written as DNA, the CDR3 is TGTGCCAGCAGCTTAGGGACGGGGCTACGTGACAATGAGCAGTTCTTC. V usage is TRBV7-9 and J usage is TRBJ2-1, with D perhaps TRBD1 or TRBD2 (5 bases each). Germline assignment: CDR1 SEHNR and CDR2 FQNEAQ (reference sequence). V lost 1 base and J lost 5, with 15 bases in between. The CDR3 is made up of 16 amino acids. Filled out from reference TRBV7-9 and TRBJ2-1, the complete variable domain reads DTGVSQNPRHKITKRGQNVTFRCDPISEHNRLYWYRQTLGQGPEFLTYFQNEAQLEKSRLLSDRFSAERPKGSFSTLEIQRTEQGDSAMYLCASSLGTGLRDNEQFFGPGTRLTVL.

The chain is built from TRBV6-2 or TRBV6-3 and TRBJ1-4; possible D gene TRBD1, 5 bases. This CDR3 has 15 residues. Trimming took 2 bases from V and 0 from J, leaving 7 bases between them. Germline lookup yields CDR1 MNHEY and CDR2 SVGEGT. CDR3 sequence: CASSYRDATNEKLFF. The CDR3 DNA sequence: TGTGCCAGCAGTTACCGGGACGCAACTAATGAAAAACTGTTTTTT.

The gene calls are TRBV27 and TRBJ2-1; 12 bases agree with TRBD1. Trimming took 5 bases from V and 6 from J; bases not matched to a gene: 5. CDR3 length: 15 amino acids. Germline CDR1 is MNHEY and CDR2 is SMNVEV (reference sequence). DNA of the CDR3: TGTGCCAGCAGTCCGGGACAGGGGGCTTTCAATGAGCAGTTCTTC. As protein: CASSPGQGAFNEQFF.

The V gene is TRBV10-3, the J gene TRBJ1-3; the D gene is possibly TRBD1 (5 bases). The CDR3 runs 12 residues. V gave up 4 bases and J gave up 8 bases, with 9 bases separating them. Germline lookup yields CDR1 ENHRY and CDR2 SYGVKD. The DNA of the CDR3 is TGTGCCATCAGTGGCACGGGACACACCATATATTTT. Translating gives CAISGTGHTIYF.

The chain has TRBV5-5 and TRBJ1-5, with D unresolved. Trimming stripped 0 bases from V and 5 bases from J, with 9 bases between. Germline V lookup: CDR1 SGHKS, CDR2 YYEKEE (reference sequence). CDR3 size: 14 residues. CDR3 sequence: CASSLGVMDQPQHF. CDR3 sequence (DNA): TGTGCCAGCAGCTTGGGGGTCATGGATCAGCCCCAGCATTTT.